The source of this TCR beta chain is a study of regulatory T cells in long-lasting Graves disease. Researchers made TCR beta libraries by using iRepertoire HTBI primers and running Arm-PCR on CDR3 regions. TCRdb reprocessed the multiplex PCR reads with MiXCR, giving one entry per CDR3 protein. The sample consists of around 460,000 distinct CDR3 sequences, 22% of them appearing once. This sample's time point: persistent/refractory GD, antithyroid drugs over 5 years with positive TRAb. The TCR library was made from RNA that had been extracted from PBMCs in TRIzol. Per germline, CDR1 SGHTA and CDR2 FQGNSA. The germline V and J ends were trimmed by 1 base and 12 bases, with 19 bases remaining between them. The CDR3 length is 14 residues.

This receptor was identified in a female donor with Graves disease. The sequencing here drew on peripheral blood mononuclear cells (PBMCs), taken when the disease was refractory, from a patient treated with antithyroid drugs. The rearrangement links TRBV7-2 to TRBJ2-7; a weak D match, TRBD1 (6 bases). In DNA, the CDR3 is TGTGCCAGCAGCTTAGTCGGCAGGGGTGACGTGCGGTACTTC. Its translation is CASSLVGRGDVRYF.